Described below is a single T cell receptor (beta chain) sequence and its context. Antigen specificity is unknown. The sample comes from a study of identical twins. The cDNA had a unique molecular identifier and a template-switch universal primer site. Each CDR3 protein gets one entry after TCRdb re-called the 5' RACE reads with MiXCR. Among about 530,000 distinct CDR3 sequences listed, nearly 15% were seen once. Study-wide results and caveats: High-abundance cord blood beta clonotypes had fewer insertions; memory repertoires showed none. Partial confounding of zero-insertion analyses by invariant MAIT and iNKT cells was possible.

Only healthy Caucasians were enrolled as donors. This sample also appeared in a second study, on yellow fever vaccine responses in identical twins.

Sequenced sample: CD4+ T cells sorted from blood. The TCR was taken from a woman aged 18-29 years in good health.

CDR3 region: CASSYSNPLFFPGRGGYGYTF. The CDR3 nucleotides read TGTGCCAGCAGTTACTCCAACCCATTGTTTTTTCCGGGACGAGGCGGCTATGGCTACACCTTC. The chain employs TRBV6-2 or TRBV6-3 and TRBJ1-2; a possible D gene is TRBD1 (5 bases). Trimming cost V 0 bases and J 4 bases, with 30 bases left between them. Germline CDR1 and CDR2: MNHEY and SVGEGT. The CDR3 covers 21 residues.